This T cell receptor (beta chain) was sequenced for a study of T cells in Graves' hyperthyroidism and ophthalmopathy. Study observations and caveats: Blood also held most thyroid clonotypes expanded beyond 0.001.

Using RNA transcripts as the source, TCR beta CDR3 regions were amplified. The HTBI primer set served for first-round RT-PCR of the TCR CDR3. Via MiXCR, TCRdb re-called the multiplex PCR reads, giving one row per CDR3 protein. The sample yields fewer than 250,000 distinct CDR3 sequences, 15% to 20% seen once. This clonotype was detected ten times or more. The antigen remains unidentified. V lost 0 bases to trimming and J lost 3 bases, with 7 bases between them. This CDR3 is built from 14 residues. The germline CDR1 and CDR2 sequences are PRHDT and FYEKMQ (reference sequence). Stable disease denoted Graves' hyperthyroidism without ophthalmopathy progression within 18 months. Used for diagnoses were clinical symptoms, serum thyroxine and TRAb, thyroid ultrasound and orbital computed tomography.

The material sequenced was blood. The chain carries TRBV13 and TRBJ2-3; D gene ambiguous. The source of this sequence is a man aged 45-65 years with Graves' hyperthyroidism. The CDR3, as DNA: TGTGCCAGCAGCTTAGGTGGGAAGACAGATACGCAGTATTTT. Translated, it gives CASSLGGKTDTQYF.